The 12 T cell receptor beta chains listed next were all sequenced from one sample in a study of blood T cell repertoires in COVID-19. Data came from immunoSEQ multiplex PCR; TCRdb stores just in-frame clones and leaves some out. The data show roughly 180,000 clones, 70% to 80% seen once. Source material: PBMCs or T cells enriched from blood (not recorded which). The source of these receptors is a man aged 60-69 years who had been exposed to COVID-19.

The chain links TRBV5-6 to TRBJ2-3, with D perhaps matching TRBD2 (6 bases). Trimming left V 0 bases short and J 1 base short, with 15 bases between. The length of the CDR3 is 17 residues. The V gene's germline CDR1 is SGHDT and CDR2 YYEEEE. In DNA form, the CDR3 reads TGTGCCAGCAGCTTGGAGGAGGGCTGGCGAGGCACAGATACGCAGTATTTT. It codes for CASSLEEGWRGTDTQYF.

The chain couples TRBV27 to TRBJ2-3; the match to TRBD2 covers 10 bases. The J segment lost 2 bases and the V segment lost 4 bases, leaving 9 bases of the junction unmatched. The CDR3 is 17 amino acids. The germline V gene encodes CDR1 MNHEY and CDR2 SMNVEV (reference sequence). The CDR3 region is CASSYLGLADSTDTQYF. As DNA, the CDR3 is TGTGCCAGCAGTTACCTCGGACTAGCGGATTCCACAGATACGCAGTATTTT.

V gene TRBV4-1 combines with J gene TRBJ2-7; D is ambiguous. The CDR3 consists of 13 residues. The ends were cut back, 0 bases at V and 2 bases at J, with 5 bases in the middle. CDR1 is MGHRA, CDR2 YSYEKL, per germline. The CDR3 DNA sequence: TGCGCCAGCAGCCAAGATAGCCCCTACGAGCAGTACTTC. Amino acid sequence: CASSQDSPYEQYF.

This clone was found once. This chain uses TRBV10-3 with TRBJ2-7; 8 bases fit TRBD1. The CDR3 spans 13 residues. J lost 8 bases, V lost 5 bases, and 8 bases had no gene match. In germline, CDR1 is ENHRY, CDR2 SYGVKD. CDR3 amino acids: CAISQDRENKQYF. DNA for the CDR3: TGTGCCATCAGTCAGGACAGGGAGAATAAGCAGTACTTC.

This clone was observed a few times. The junction shows a germline mismatch at one end, possibly a read error. The V gene is TRBV11-2, the J gene TRBJ2-1; D uncertain. This CDR3 region has 13 residues. Germline V gene lookup returns CDR1 SGHAT and CDR2 FQNNGV. DNA for the CDR3: TGTGCCAGCAGCCTCCGGAGCTACGATGAGCAGTTCTTC. The encoded protein is CASSLRSYDEQFF.

The rearrangement joins TRBV21-1 to TRBJ2-5; TRBD2 was called by the table and not checked on the DNA. TRBV21-1 constitutes a pseudogene. This CDR3 is built from 16 residues. The CDR3 DNA reads as TGTGCCAGCAGCAAACGGCTAGCGGGGGCCCAAGAGACCCAGTACTTC. It yields the protein CASSKRLAGAQETQYF.

The V call is TRBV6-2 or TRBV6-3, the J call TRBJ1-4; TRBD1 matches at 7 bases. The CDR3 covers 17 residues. The V gene's germline CDR1 is MNHEY and CDR2 SVGEGT. V trimming: 6 bases; J trimming: 0 bases; junction bases outside the gene matches: 10. This CDR3 reads CASSRPTGIATNEKLFF. CDR3 in DNA: TGTGCCAGCAGCCGGCCGACAGGGATCGCAACTAATGAAAAACTGTTTTTT.

The chain couples TRBV4-3 to TRBJ2-1, with D perhaps matching TRBD1 (5 bases). This CDR3 has 18 amino acids. Per germline, CDR1 LGHNA and CDR2 YSLEER. Trimming shortened V by 0 bases and J by 10 bases, and 25 bases separated the two germline ends. CDR3 DNA: TGCGCCAGCAGCCAAGATCAGGGCAGGACGATAACAATGTGGGAGCAGTTCTTC. Translated, it gives CASSQDQGRTITMWEQFF.

The chain has TRBV5-1 and TRBJ1-2; 7 nucleotides match TRBD1. Germline trimming cut 0 bases from V and 5 bases from J; bases unmatched to any gene: 4. The CDR3 sequence is 14 residues long. From germline, CDR1 is SGHRS and CDR2 YFSETQ. The CDR3 reads CASSLEGQPYGYTF. CDR3 nucleotides: TGCGCCAGCAGCTTGGAGGGACAGCCGTATGGCTACACCTTC.

CDR3 sequence (DNA): TGTGCCAGCAGCTCGACAGCGTATGGCTACACCTTC. Its protein product is CASSSTAYGYTF. The chain joins TRBV7-9 to TRBJ1-2, with D perhaps matching TRBD1 (5 bases). Germline V gene data show CDR1 as SEHNR and CDR2 as FQNEAQ (reference sequence). V was pared by 4 bases and J by 5 bases, with 8 bases between. CDR3 length equals 12 residues.

The genes are TRBV12-3 or TRBV12-4 and TRBJ1-2; D unresolved. Trimming cost V 7 bases and J 7 bases, with 16 bases left between them. The CDR3 has 13 amino acids. The CDR3 region is CASNPGLAGGYTF. CDR3 DNA sequence: TGTGCCAGCAACCCCGGACTAGCTGGTGGCTACACCTTC.

V is TRBV5-4 and J is TRBJ2-3; unclear D gene. CDR1 is SGHNT, CDR2 YYREEE, per germline (reference sequence). This CDR3 has 14 amino acids. V lost 4 bases and J lost 1, with 10 bases in between. CDR3: CASSAGPRTDTQYF. CDR3 sequence (DNA): TGTGCCAGCAGCGCCGGTCCCCGCACAGATACGCAGTATTTT.